This TCR beta chain was documented in a study of stem cell transplantation in POMP-related autoinflammatory disease. In the study overall: The study hypothesized thymoproteasome defects skew the TRB repertoire via impaired CD8+ selection.

Broader study findings: In patients with PRAID, every analyzed T-cell subset tended to show lower diversity and higher clonality. Patients with PRAID showed a restricted number of unique TRB V-J gene pairings.

Trimming left V 2 bases short and J 2 bases short, with 10 bases between. This CDR3 region has 15 residues. CDR1 and CDR2 from the germline V gene are SGHDN and FVKESK. Some clones are missing from TCRdb's copy, which holds only in-frame ones; the method was immunoSEQ multiplex PCR. The sample yields roughly 70,000 clones, around 90% seen once. This clone has only a few counts. Antigen specificity is unknown. The chain links TRBV14 to TRBJ2-1; a possible D gene is TRBD1 (6 bases). The material sequenced was CD4+ T cells from PBMCs, taken after stem cell transplantation. This clonotype was sampled from a human patient with POMP-related autoinflammation and immune dysregulation (PRAID). The graft donor may have contributed some T cells. DNA for the CDR3: TGTGCCAGCAGCCAACGGACAGAAGCCTACAATGAGCAGTTCTTC. Protein sequence: CASSQRTEAYNEQFF. The full variable domain, its missing parts supplied by reference TRBV14 and TRBJ2-1, is EAGVTQFPSHSVIEKGQTVTLRCDPISGHDNLYWYRRVMGKEIKFLLHFVKESKQDESGMPNNRFLAERTGGTYSTLKVQPAELEDSGVYFCASSQRTEAYNEQFFGPGTRLTVL.